There are a few counts of the clone carrying this T cell receptor (beta chain). This record comes from a study of blood T cells in healthy people across ages. The CDR3 is 11 amino acids. Germline CDR1 and CDR2: SGDLS and YYNGEE. V was cut by 3 bases and J by 6 bases, with 6 bases left in between. Primed by a sample-barcoded 5' primer and a J-beta primer mix, a second PCR proceeded for roughly 7 to 11 cycles. Each cDNA molecule was tagged by a template-switch adaptor with 12 random nucleotides. A single record per CDR3 protein comes from TCRdb applying MiXCR to the 5' RACE reads. The table has around 2 million distinct CDR3 sequences, around 40% seen once.

The sequencing sample was made of blood. The chain links TRBV9 to TRBJ1-2; D uncertain. This clonotype was sampled from a human donor in good health. CDR3 protein: CASSAYHGYTF. As DNA, the CDR3 is TGTGCCAGCAGCGCGTACCATGGCTACACCTTC. The whole variable domain, filled in from reference TRBV9 and TRBJ1-2, reads DSGVTQTPKHLITATGQRVTLRCSPRSGDLSVYWYQQSLDQGLQFLIQYYNGEERAKGNILERFSAQQFPDLHSELNLSSLELGDSALYFCASSAYHGYTFGSGTRLTVV.